Detailed here is one T cell receptor (beta chain). Its antigen is currently unknown. This entry comes from a study of T cell responses to AZD1222 COVID-19 vaccine. Study-wide findings and caveats: Repertoires in all cases were sampled only once the peak T cell response had passed. Nearly half of unique spike-specific TCRs reportedly avoided B.1.351 and B.1.1.7 mutated regions. In a largely white British group with more females than males, clonal diversity was possibly underestimated. At 160-218 and 743-854, vaccine-associated CD4 TCRs were dominant, and they spanned spike.

Generated by immunoSEQ multiplex PCR, the TCRdb table keeps only in-frame clones and is missing some. Altogether about 120,000 clones are present, approximately 90% being singletons, with the ten largest covering approximately 4.2%. The CDR3 has 15 amino acids. V lost 6 bases to trimming and J lost 2 bases; unmatched junction nucleotides: 7. Germline V gene sequence: CDR1 MNHEY, CDR2 SVGAGI. This TCR derives from an adult in good health. Sequenced material: peripheral blood, taken on day 0 of AZD1222 vaccination. The rearrangement links TRBV6-5 to TRBJ2-7; 10 positions agree with TRBD1. CDR3 protein: CASRPPGTGAYEQYF. CDR3 in DNA: TGTGCCAGCAGACCCCCCGGGACAGGGGCCTACGAGCAGTACTTC.